One and the same sample provided the 15 T cell receptor beta chains below, sequenced in a study of T cell responses to AZD1222 COVID-19 vaccine. Data came from immunoSEQ multiplex PCR; TCRdb stores just in-frame clones and leaves some out. Of more than 45,000 clones detected, approximately 88% appear once; the ten largest clones hold 25% to 30%. The sample in question was peripheral blood, obtained on day 0 of AZD1222 vaccination. Source of these receptors: an adult in good health.

In its sample, this clone was seen a few times. The chain is built from TRBV10-1 and TRBJ2-1, with 9 bases matching TRBD1. V lost 3 bases, J lost 7 bases, and 7 bases stayed unmatched. Germline V CDR1 and CDR2: WNHNN, SYGVQD (reference sequence). CDR3 size: 15 residues. For the CDR3, the DNA is TGCGCCAGCAGTGATTATACAGGGGGCGCGAATGAGCAGTTCTTC. Residues: CASSDYTGGANEQFF.

The V and J genes are TRBV18 and TRBJ2-7, with 7 bases lining up with TRBD2. V gave up 3 bases and J gave up 1 base; unmatched junction bases: 9. The CDR3 runs 16 residues. Looked up from germline, CDR1 is KGHSH and CDR2 is LQKENI. CDR3 in amino acids: CASSPPTGTTSYEQYF. CDR3 coding DNA: TGTGCCAGCTCACCTCCCACCGGGACTACTTCCTACGAGCAGTACTTC.

The chain employs TRBV5-1 and TRBJ2-3; 7 nucleotides align to TRBD2. V lost 0 bases to trimming and J lost 2 bases; unmatched junction nucleotides: 9. The CDR3 totals 17 residues. CDR1 is SGHRS, CDR2 YFSETQ, per germline. The DNA of the CDR3 is TGCGCCAGCAGCTTGGGACCTTCGAGCGGGGCCACAGATACGCAGTATTTT. The encoded protein is CASSLGPSSGATDTQYF.

The gene calls are TRBV9 and TRBJ1-1; TRBD1 matches 8 bases. Germline lookup yields CDR1 SGDLS and CDR2 YYNGEE. V lost 0 bases to trimming and J lost 1 base; unmatched junction nucleotides: 5. The CDR3 is 16 residues long. The CDR3 loop reads CASSVGGTGKNTEAFF. As DNA, the CDR3 is TGTGCCAGCAGCGTAGGGGGGACAGGAAAGAACACTGAAGCTTTCTTT.

The chain couples TRBV5-1 to TRBJ2-3; either TRBD1 or TRBD2 may supply D (5 bases each). This CDR3 has 15 amino acids. Germline CDR1 and CDR2: SGHRS and YFSETQ. V gave up 3 bases and J gave up 2 bases, with 13 bases separating them. CDR3 in DNA: TGCGCCAGCAGCTCTCCCGGGGACCCCACAGATACGCAGTATTTT. This sequence encodes CASSSPGDPTDTQYF.

The gene calls are TRBV11-3 and TRBJ2-7; D is undetermined. Looked up from germline, CDR1 is SGHNT and CDR2 is YENEEA. The CDR3 extends over 11 amino acids. Deletions cut 5 bases from V and 2 bases from J, with 4 bases between. CDR3: CASSNAYEQYF. For the CDR3, the DNA is TGTGCCAGCAGCAACGCCTACGAGCAGTACTTC.

The chain has TRBV30 and TRBJ1-3, with no clear D. V lost 0 bases and J 0 bases, leaving 12 bases between the germline ends. This CDR3 has 16 residues. Germline-derived CDR1 and CDR2 are GTSNPN and SVGIG (reference sequence). The CDR3 DNA follows: TGTGCCTGGAGTGTCGCAGATTTGCACTCTGGAAACACCATATATTTT. As protein: CAWSVADLHSGNTIYF.

The chain couples TRBV3-1 (or the pseudogene TRBV3-2) to TRBJ2-1; 9 bases align to TRBD1. J was trimmed by 3 bases and V by 3 bases; bases with no gene match: 3. The CDR3 spans 15 residues. Germline loops: CDR1 LGHDT, CDR2 YNNKEL (reference sequence). This CDR3 reads CASSQGQGLYNEQFF. The CDR3 DNA is TGTGCCAGCAGCCAGGGACAGGGCCTCTACAATGAGCAGTTCTTC.

The chain employs TRBV27 and TRBJ2-7; the match to TRBD1 covers 7 bases. Germline assignment: CDR1 MNHEY and CDR2 SMNVEV (reference sequence). The CDR3 length is 14 residues. The V gene end was trimmed by 6 bases and the J gene end by 2 bases; junction bases not matched to a gene: 7. The DNA for the CDR3 is TGTGCCAGCAGCATTCCGGGACAGACCTACGAGCAGTACTTC. This gives the protein CASSIPGQTYEQYF.

The V gene is TRBV4-2, the J gene TRBJ2-4; perhaps D is TRBD1 or TRBD2 (5 bases each). Germline-derived CDR1 and CDR2 are LGHNA and YNFKEQ. The V end lost 0 bases, the J end lost 0 bases, and 9 bases lay between the germline ends. The length of the CDR3 is 16 residues. The CDR3 reads CASSQDTGLAKNIQYF. The CDR3 region has the DNA TGTGCCAGCAGCCAAGATACAGGACTAGCCAAAAACATTCAGTACTTC.

V usage is TRBV5-1 and J usage is TRBJ2-1; 14 bases fit TRBD2. Germline lookup yields CDR1 SGHRS and CDR2 YFSETQ. J gave up 2 bases and V 0 bases, and 7 bases lay outside the gene matches. The CDR3 is made up of 19 amino acids. CDR3 sequence (DNA): TGCGCCAGCAGCTTGGAGGGACTAGCGGGAGAAGGGCCCTACAATGAGCAGTTCTTC. Translation gives CASSLEGLAGEGPYNEQFF.

The V gene is TRBV24-1, the J gene TRBJ2-1; D is ambiguous. Per germline, CDR1 KGHDR and CDR2 SFDVKD. The CDR3 extends over 16 amino acids. The ends were cut back, 3 bases at V and 0 bases at J, with 11 bases in the middle. CDR3 sequence reads: CATSDPSGNSYNEQFF. For the CDR3, the DNA is TGTGCCACCAGTGATCCCTCTGGAAACTCCTACAATGAGCAGTTCTTC.

This sequence joins TRBV7-3 and TRBJ2-3; TRBD2 might be the D (7 bases). The CDR3 has 16 amino acids. Trimming removed 4 bases from V and 2 bases from J, with 16 bases in between. Germline CDR1 SGHTA, CDR2 FQGTGA. CDR3 nucleotide sequence: TGTGCCAGCAGCTCCGGAGGAGGGGGGGCCACAGATACGCAGTATTTT. Its translation: CASSSGGGGATDTQYF.

CDR3 sequence: CASSTGTSGGTDTQYF. DNA of the CDR3: TGCGCCAGCAGCACCGGGACTAGCGGAGGCACAGATACGCAGTATTTT. The rearrangement uses TRBV5-1 and TRBJ2-3; the match to TRBD2 covers 11 bases. J was trimmed by 1 base and V by 4 bases; bases with no gene match: 5. Germline assignment: CDR1 SGHRS and CDR2 YFSETQ. CDR3 length: 16 residues.

This chain links TRBV4-3 with TRBJ2-3; D gene uncertain. The germline CDR1 and CDR2 sequences are LGHNA and YSLEER. V lost 1 base to trimming and J lost 0 bases, with 11 bases between them. CDR3 length equals 16 residues. CDR3 protein: CASSQGPPSSTDTQYF. CDR3 DNA: TGCGCCAGCAGCCAAGGACCACCCTCTAGCACAGATACGCAGTATTTT.